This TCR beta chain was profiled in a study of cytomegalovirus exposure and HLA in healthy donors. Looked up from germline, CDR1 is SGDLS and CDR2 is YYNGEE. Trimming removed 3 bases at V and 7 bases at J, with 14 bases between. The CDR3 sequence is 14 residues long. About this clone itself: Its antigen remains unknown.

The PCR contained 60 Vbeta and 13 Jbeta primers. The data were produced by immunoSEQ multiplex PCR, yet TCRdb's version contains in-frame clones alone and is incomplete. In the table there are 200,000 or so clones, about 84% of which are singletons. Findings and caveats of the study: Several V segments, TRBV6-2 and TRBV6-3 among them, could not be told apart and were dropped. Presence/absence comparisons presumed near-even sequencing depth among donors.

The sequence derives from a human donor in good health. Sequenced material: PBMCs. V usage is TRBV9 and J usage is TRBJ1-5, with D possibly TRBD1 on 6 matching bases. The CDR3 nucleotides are TGTGCCAGCAGCGCGACAGGATTTGGGCAGCCCCAGCATTTT. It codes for CASSATGFGQPQHF.